This T cell receptor beta chain was obtained from a study of response to subunit inactivated influenza vaccine. V shed 2 bases and J 6 bases; nucleotides not matched to a gene: 13. Germline V gene data show CDR1 as SNHLY and CDR2 as FYNNEI. The CDR3 covers 17 residues. TCRdb ran MiXCR on the RT-PCR reads and lists one entry per CDR3 protein. This sample has just under 550,000 distinct CDR3 sequences, with around 25% found just once. This clonotype was observed a handful of times. The same sample was also studied in work on T cells expressing NK-cell markers. This second study notes: cDNA encoding TCR beta was synthesized via 5'RACE template switching incorporating UMIs.

The chain recombines TRBV2 with TRBJ2-1; 7 bases line up with TRBD2. The sequence came from a man between 50 and 59 years old who received an inactivated influenza vaccine. The sequencing here drew on CD4+ T cells sorted from PBMCs, taken about 11 days after vaccination. CDR3 sequence reads: CASSEPLGLAEANEQFF. The DNA for the CDR3 is TGTGCCAGCAGTGAACCGTTGGGGCTAGCGGAGGCCAATGAGCAGTTCTTC.